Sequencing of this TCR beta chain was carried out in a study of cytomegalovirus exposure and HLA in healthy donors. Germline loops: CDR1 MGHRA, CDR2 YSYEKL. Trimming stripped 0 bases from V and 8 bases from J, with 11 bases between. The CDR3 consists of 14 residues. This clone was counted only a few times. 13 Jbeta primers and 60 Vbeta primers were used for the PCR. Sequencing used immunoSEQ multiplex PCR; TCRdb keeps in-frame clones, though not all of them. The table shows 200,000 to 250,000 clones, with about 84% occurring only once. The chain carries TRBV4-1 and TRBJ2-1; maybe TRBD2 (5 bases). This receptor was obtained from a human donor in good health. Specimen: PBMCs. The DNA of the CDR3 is TGCGCCAGCAGCCAAGAGGTGGGAGCCGATGAGCAGTTCTTC. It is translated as CASSQEVGADEQFF.